This TCR beta chain was retrieved from a study of neurological immune-mediated disorders. Looking at the study overall: Relapsing-remitting patients made up about 90% of the roughly 34 multiple sclerosis patients, and secondary progressive patients made up 3. Findings and limits, study-wide: The phylogenetic placement of 18 of 34 multiple sclerosis patients' repertoires in one related-CDR3 cluster constitutes a possible signature. The multiple sclerosis repertoire cluster showed no association with any clinical or MRI feature. The authors stated that larger cohorts are needed.

MiXCR, run by TCRdb on the 5' RACE reads, gives a single entry per CDR3 protein. The sample has more than 45,000 distinct CDR3 sequences, under 3% seen once. This clonotype came up many times. Its antigen is unknown. The CDR3 is 15 amino acids. With 1 base clipped from V and 9 bases from J, the junction kept 7 bases outside the gene matches. Unsorted libraries used 2 million PBMCs kept at -80 degrees C. The chain couples TRBV12-3 or TRBV12-4 to TRBJ2-1; 9 nucleotides align to TRBD1. The sequenced sample consisted of PBMCs. The sequence was collected from a man aged 45 to 65 with multiple sclerosis. CDR3 loop: CASSLGHRGQAEQFF. The CDR3 coding sequence is TGTGCCAGCAGTTTAGGTCACAGGGGGCAGGCTGAGCAGTTCTTC.